The subject of this entry is one T cell receptor (beta chain). TCRdb's table, derived via immunoSEQ multiplex PCR, lists solely in-frame clones and lacks some. The sample yields about 90,000 clones, around 90% seen once. Per the germline V gene, CDR1 is LGHNA and CDR2 is YNFKEQ. The CDR3 extends over 15 amino acids. J lost 2 bases, V lost 1 base, and 2 bases had no gene match. This entry is derived from a study of blood T cell repertoires in COVID-19. This clonotype originated in a woman in her seventies with acute or convalescent COVID-19. Source material: peripheral blood. J is TRBJ1-3 and V is TRBV4-2, with 7 positions matching TRBD1. As DNA, the CDR3 is TGTGCCAGCAGCCAAGCCGGGACAGCTGGAAACACCATATATTTT. This translates into CASSQAGTAGNTIYF.